This TCR beta chain was profiled in a study of blood T cell repertoires in COVID-19. Study at large: Acute-phase and convalescent COVID-19 samples originated in the United States, Italy and Spain. The cDNA or gDNA used as material had been derived from T cells, B-cell-depleted T cells, or PBMCs.

Germline V lookup: CDR1 SGDLS, CDR2 YYNGEE. This CDR3 is 15 amino acids long. V dropped 4 bases and J dropped 3; count of bases not matched to a gene: 9. Repertoires were generated with immunoSEQ multiplex PCR, while TCRdb's copy carries only in-frame clones and drops some. Found here are under 55,000 clones, approximately 80% of them singletons; the top ten hold over 12%. The chain carries TRBV9 and TRBJ2-7; TRBD1 agrees at 8 bases. This sequence was found in a human donor in a cohort sampled during active COVID-19. The sequencing input was peripheral blood. CDR3 nucleotide sequence: TGTGCCAGCAGCCAGGGGGCGGGCTTGGGCTACGAGCAGTACTTC. This sequence encodes CASSQGAGLGYEQYF.